This passage covers 25 T cell receptor beta chains from one sample sequenced in a study of control samples from healthy donors and cancer patients. Generated by immunoSEQ multiplex PCR, the TCRdb table keeps only in-frame clones and is missing some. The sample contains roughly 450,000 clones, over 75% of which appear only once. The specimen was PBMCs. The source of these receptors is a man aged 40-55 years with head and neck cancer.

The V gene is TRBV5-6, the J gene TRBJ1-6; D call uncertain. V was trimmed by 3 bases and J by 7 bases, leaving 11 bases between them. CDR1 SGHDT and CDR2 YYEEEE come from the germline V gene. CDR3 length equals 14 residues. CDR3 bases: TGTGCCAGCAGCTCGCCTTTTATAAATTCACCCCTCCACTTT. This sequence encodes CASSSPFINSPLHF.

The chain employs TRBV28 and TRBJ2-2, with D possibly matching TRBD2 (6 bases). Trimming removed 5 bases from V and 6 bases from J, with 22 bases in between. This CDR3 is built from 17 residues. Germline V gene sequence: CDR1 MDHEN, CDR2 SYDVKM. The CDR3 region is CASSPPVLGGKPGELFF. CDR3 DNA sequence: TGTGCCAGCAGTCCCCCAGTACTTGGGGGGAAACCCGGGGAGCTGTTTTTT.

The genes are TRBV30 and TRBJ1-1; D unclear. CDR1 and CDR2 from the germline V gene are GTSNPN and SVGIG (reference sequence). V lost 5 bases to trimming and J lost 3 bases, with 13 bases between them. This CDR3 is 13 amino acids long. The CDR3 DNA sequence: TGTGCCTGGGGCTCCAGCAGGTACACTGAAGCTTTCTTT. It codes for CAWGSSRYTEAFF. Together with reference TRBV30 and TRBJ1-1, the CDR3 gives the full variable domain: SQTIHQWPATLVQPVGSPLSLECTVEGTSNPNLYWYRQAAGRGLQLLFYSVGIGQISSEVPQNLSASRPQDRQFILSSKKLLLSDSGFYLCAWGSSRYTEAFFGQGTRLTVV.

V usage is TRBV28 and J usage is TRBJ2-7; TRBD1 aligns across 8 bases. J was trimmed by 2 bases and V by 10 bases; bases with no gene match: 7. Germline values: CDR1 MDHEN, CDR2 SYDVKM. The CDR3 is 13 residues long. CDR3 region: CATQGAGPYEQYF. In nucleotides, the CDR3 is TGTGCCACCCAGGGGGCAGGTCCCTACGAGCAGTACTTC.

This chain links TRBV5-4 with TRBJ1-1, with TRBD1 matching over 7 bases. J lost 5 bases, V lost 2 bases, and 6 bases had no gene match. CDR1 and CDR2 from the germline V gene are SGHNT and YYREEE (reference sequence). This CDR3 is built from 14 residues. In DNA, the CDR3 is TGTGCCAGCAGCTTTTCAGGGGGAAGGACTGAAGCTTTCTTT. It encodes CASSFSGGRTEAFF.

The rearrangement uses TRBV27 and TRBJ2-7; D remains unclear. The V gene lost 7 bases and the J gene lost 4 bases, with 20 bases spanning the gap. The germline CDR1 and CDR2 sequences are MNHEY and SMNVEV (reference sequence). The CDR3 has 15 amino acids. CDR3 amino acids: CASTRVGRLGYEQYF. DNA for the CDR3: TGTGCCAGCACCCGGGTTGGGCGACTCGGTTACGAGCAGTACTTC.

The V and J genes are TRBV12-5 and TRBJ1-3, with TRBD1 as a possible D gene (5 bases). V lost 0 bases to trimming and J lost 2 bases, with 8 bases between them. Per the germline V gene, CDR1 is LGHNT and CDR2 is FRNRAP. This CDR3 spans 15 amino acids. The CDR3 nucleotides read TGTGCTAGTGGTTTGGTACGGGGGACTGGAAACACCATATATTTT. It translates to CASGLVRGTGNTIYF.

This chain joins TRBV24-1 and TRBJ2-3; the match to TRBD2 covers 10 bases. The germline V gene encodes CDR1 KGHDR and CDR2 SFDVKD. J lost 1 base, V lost 11 bases, and 14 bases had no gene match. This CDR3 comprises 17 residues. CDR3 in DNA: TGTGCCAGGAAAGGACTAGCGGTGGCCCCGGGCACAGATACGCAGTATTTT. This gives the protein CARKGLAVAPGTDTQYF.

The J gene is TRBJ2-2, the V gene TRBV5-5; a possible D gene is TRBD1 (6 bases). With 4 bases removed from V and 5 bases from J, the gap between germline ends came to 15 bases. CDR1 is SGHKS and CDR2 is YYEKEE in the germline V gene (reference sequence). The length of the CDR3 is 15 residues. The CDR3 bases are TGTGCCAGCAGCGGTGGGACACTTCGGACCGGGGAGCTGTTTTTT. Translated, it gives CASSGGTLRTGELFF.

This clone was seen more than once but under ten times. V gene TRBV7-9 combines with J gene TRBJ2-3, with 7 bases aligning to TRBD1. This CDR3 comprises 16 residues. Trimming at V came to 5 bases and at J to 3 bases, leaving 11 bases not matched to a gene. Germline assignment: CDR1 SEHNR and CDR2 FQNEAQ (reference sequence). The CDR3 sequence: CASSPYRQGGTDTQYF. The CDR3 DNA is TGTGCCAGCAGCCCCTACAGACAGGGTGGAACAGATACGCAGTATTTT.

The sample holds one count of this clone. The chain carries TRBV19 and TRBJ1-1; 8 bases match TRBD1. This CDR3 has 15 amino acids. In germline, CDR1 is LNHDA, CDR2 SQIVND (reference sequence). With 9 bases clipped from V and 3 bases from J, the junction kept 12 bases outside the gene matches. This chain's CDR3 is CASRKRQGMDTEAFF. The CDR3 DNA reads as TGTGCCAGCAGGAAAAGACAGGGGATGGACACTGAAGCTTTCTTT.

V gene TRBV19 combines with J gene TRBJ1-6, with a weak D call TRBD1 (5 bases). V was trimmed by 4 bases and J by 6 bases, leaving 13 bases between them. The CDR3 totals 15 residues. Germline-derived CDR1 and CDR2 are LNHDA and SQIVND (reference sequence). The CDR3 region has the DNA TGTGCCAGTAGTACCTCGAGGGACCCTAATTCACCCCTCCACTTT. It codes for CASSTSRDPNSPLHF.

This clone was observed once. CDR3 region: CASSRRGAPHEQYF. The CDR3 bases are TGTGCCAGCAGCCGGAGAGGGGCCCCTCACGAGCAGTACTTC. This chain uses TRBV11-3 with TRBJ2-7; D might be TRBD1 or TRBD2, each matching 5 bases. V dropped 5 bases and J dropped 5 bases, with 16 bases sitting between them. The germline V gene has CDR1 SGHNT and CDR2 YENEEA. This CDR3 region has 14 residues.

J is TRBJ1-1 and V is TRBV5-6; unclear D gene. The CDR3 is 14 amino acids. The ends were cut back, 0 bases at V and 3 bases at J, with 9 bases in the middle. CDR1 is SGHDT, CDR2 YYEEEE, per germline. CDR3 in DNA: TGTGCCAGCAGCTTGGCGGGTCTGTACACTGAAGCTTTCTTT. This codes for CASSLAGLYTEAFF.

J is TRBJ2-5 and V is TRBV11-2, with D unresolved. The CDR3 totals 11 residues. Germline CDR1 and CDR2: SGHAT and FQNNGV. The V and J ends lost 3 bases and 7 bases respectively, with 6 bases between them. CDR3 sequence (DNA): TGTGCCAGCAGCTTCGTCGGGACCCAGTACTTC. This gives the protein CASSFVGTQYF.

Concerning this clone itself: Additional DNA sequences in this sample encode the identical CDR3. The V gene is TRBV9, the J gene TRBJ2-7; D possibly uses TRBD1 or TRBD2 (5 bases each). Between the trimmed V and J ends, which lost 0 bases and 3 bases, there was a span of 19 bases. The germline CDR1 and CDR2 sequences are SGDLS and YYNGEE. This CDR3 is 17 amino acids long. CDR3 in DNA: TGTGCCAGCAGCGTAGATGGTCGAGGGGACCCTTTCTACGAGCAGTACTTC. It yields the protein CASSVDGRGDPFYEQYF.

CDR3 protein: CASSLSGTSSYEQYF. DNA of the CDR3: TGTGCCAGCAGCTTGAGTGGAACGAGCTCCTACGAGCAGTACTTC. The genes are TRBV5-4 and TRBJ2-7; no definite D call. Looked up from germline, CDR1 is SGHNT and CDR2 is YYREEE (reference sequence). The CDR3 has 15 amino acids. V was pared by 1 base and J by 0 bases, with 11 bases between.

The chain employs TRBV4-2 and TRBJ1-6; 7 bases align to TRBD1. The CDR3 consists of 18 residues. V was pared by 3 bases and J by 5 bases, with 13 bases of the junction left unmatched. The V gene's germline CDR1 is LGHNA and CDR2 YNFKEQ. The CDR3 region has the DNA TGTGCCAGCAGCCACCTACAGGGGATACATCTAAATAATTCACCCCTCCACTTT. Its protein is CASSHLQGIHLNNSPLHF.

This clone has a handful of counts. The chain employs TRBV4-1 and TRBJ1-4; the D gene is possibly TRBD1 (5 bases). CDR1 is MGHRA and CDR2 is YSYEKL in the germline V gene. With 1 base removed from V and 8 bases from J, the gap between germline ends came to 20 bases. CDR3 length: 17 residues. Here the CDR3 reads CASSQGGLTGHSEKLFF. The DNA of the CDR3 is TGCGCCAGCAGCCAAGGAGGGTTGACGGGGCACTCAGAAAAACTGTTTTTT.

This clone was seen a handful of times. The chain couples TRBV11-2 to TRBJ1-4; no definite D call. V lost 1 base to trimming and J lost 6 bases, with 12 bases between them. Germline V gene sequence: CDR1 SGHAT, CDR2 FQNNGV. This CDR3 is 15 amino acids long. In DNA, the CDR3 is TGTGCCAGCAGCTTAGTTCATCAGTCTTATGAAAAACTGTTTTTT. This gives the protein CASSLVHQSYEKLFF.

The genes are TRBV10-1 and TRBJ2-1; a possible D gene is TRBD2 (5 bases). Per germline, CDR1 WNHNN and CDR2 SYGVQD (reference sequence). This CDR3 has 12 residues. V gave up 6 bases and J gave up 4 bases, with 7 bases separating them. The CDR3 loop is CASSSGYNEQFF. DNA for the CDR3: TGCGCCAGCAGCTCGGGGTACAATGAGCAGTTCTTC.

This chain links TRBV27 with TRBJ2-5, with TRBD2 matching 7 bases. The CDR3 runs 18 residues. The V gene's germline CDR1 is MNHEY and CDR2 SMNVEV (reference sequence). V was clipped by 3 bases and J by 2 bases; unmatched bases: 15. CDR3 DNA: TGTGCCAGCAGTTTGACCTGGACGGGGGGTGGTACACAAGAGACCCAGTACTTC. This gives the protein CASSLTWTGGGTQETQYF.

The chain employs TRBV6-5 and TRBJ2-2, with unresolved D. The CDR3 has 15 amino acids. With 2 bases removed from V and 3 bases from J, the gap between germline ends came to 10 bases. Germline values: CDR1 MNHEY, CDR2 SVGAGI. The CDR3 nucleotides read TGTGCCAGCAGTTACCGTGACATCGACACCGGGGAGCTGTTTTTT. This encodes CASSYRDIDTGELFF.

The chain couples TRBV4-3 to TRBJ2-3; perhaps D is TRBD1 or TRBD2 (5 bases each). The germline gives CDR1 LGHNA, CDR2 YSLEER. There are 14 residues in the CDR3. Trimming left V 0 bases short and J 4 bases short, with 8 bases between. The CDR3 DNA reads as TGCGCCAGCAGCCAAGACAGGGACGCAGATACGCAGTATTTT. Amino acid sequence: CASSQDRDADTQYF.

V gene TRBV30 combines with J gene TRBJ2-7; 7 positions match TRBD1. The junction had 4 bases not matched to a gene; V was cut back by 3 bases and J by 2 bases. The length of the CDR3 is 13 residues. Germline V gene sequence: CDR1 GTSNPN, CDR2 SVGIG (reference sequence). CDR3 region: CAWSPGQTYEQYF. The CDR3 DNA sequence: TGTGCCTGGAGCCCGGGACAGACCTACGAGCAGTACTTC.